This TCR beta chain was observed in a study of blood T cell repertoires in COVID-19. In the study overall: In each case, the material was cDNA or gDNA derived from T cells, B-cell-depleted T cells, or PBMCs.

Germline V gene sequence: CDR1 MDHEN, CDR2 SYDVKM. The CDR3 is made up of 15 amino acids. The V segment lost 2 bases and the J segment 9 bases; nucleotides outside the gene matches: 10. As handled by the study authors: Scientists estimated how many nucleated cells there were by amplifying reference gene primers. TCRdb keeps only in-frame clones here, not all; method: immunoSEQ multiplex PCR. The D gene and trimming were derived from the DNA, and the V and J assignments and clone size from that table. Here the sample spans 150,000 to 200,000 clones, around 90% being singletons. The chain is built from TRBV28 and TRBJ2-1; 7 nucleotides align to TRBD2. The sample taken for sequencing was peripheral blood. The receptor was derived from a man aged 35-49 years with active or convalescent COVID-19. The DNA of the CDR3 is TGTGCCAGCAGTTTAGAGGGAGGGCCATTTGTTGAGCAGTTCTTC. The encoded protein is CASSLEGGPFVEQFF.